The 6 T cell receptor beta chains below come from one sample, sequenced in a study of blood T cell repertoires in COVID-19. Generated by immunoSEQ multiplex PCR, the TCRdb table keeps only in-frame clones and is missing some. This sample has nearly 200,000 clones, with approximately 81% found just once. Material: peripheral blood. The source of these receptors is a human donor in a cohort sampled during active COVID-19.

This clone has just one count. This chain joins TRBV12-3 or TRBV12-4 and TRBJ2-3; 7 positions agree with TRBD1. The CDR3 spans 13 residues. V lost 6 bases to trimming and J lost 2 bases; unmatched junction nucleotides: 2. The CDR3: CASRGTVTDTQYF. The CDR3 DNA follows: TGTGCCAGCAGGGGGACAGTCACAGATACGCAGTATTTT.

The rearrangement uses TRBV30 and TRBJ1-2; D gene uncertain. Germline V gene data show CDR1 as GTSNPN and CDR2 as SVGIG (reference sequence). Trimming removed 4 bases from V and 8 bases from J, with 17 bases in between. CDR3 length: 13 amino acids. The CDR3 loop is CAWKTHGYGGYTF. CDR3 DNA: TGTGCCTGGAAGACACACGGCTATGGCGGCTACACCTTC.

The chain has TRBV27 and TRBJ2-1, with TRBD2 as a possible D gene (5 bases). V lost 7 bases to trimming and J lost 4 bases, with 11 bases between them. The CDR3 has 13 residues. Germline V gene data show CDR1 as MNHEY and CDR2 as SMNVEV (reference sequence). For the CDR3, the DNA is TGTGCCAGCACTTCGAGGGTTTACAATGAGCAGTTCTTC. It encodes CASTSRVYNEQFF.

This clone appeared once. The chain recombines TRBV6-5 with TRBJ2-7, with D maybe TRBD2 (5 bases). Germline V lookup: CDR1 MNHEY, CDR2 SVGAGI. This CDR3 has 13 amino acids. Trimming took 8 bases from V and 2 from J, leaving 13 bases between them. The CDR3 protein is CASGNLATYEQYF. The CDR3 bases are TGTGCCAGCGGCAACCTAGCAACCTACGAGCAGTACTTC.

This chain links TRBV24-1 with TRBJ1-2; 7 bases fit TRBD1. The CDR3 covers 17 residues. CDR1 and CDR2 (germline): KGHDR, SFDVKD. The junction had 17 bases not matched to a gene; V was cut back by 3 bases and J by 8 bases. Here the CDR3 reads CATSDVGDRSSSQGYTF. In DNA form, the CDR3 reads TGTGCCACCAGTGATGTCGGGGACAGATCATCATCCCAGGGCTACACCTTC.

The CDR3 nucleotides are TGTGCCAGCACCGTGTCGGTGGACAATGAGCAGTTCTTC. This encodes CASTVSVDNEQFF. The J gene is TRBJ2-1, the V gene TRBV11-1; D is uncertain. V was cut by 7 bases and J by 5 bases, with 12 bases left in between. The CDR3 runs to 13 residues. Germline lookup yields CDR1 SGHAT and CDR2 FQDESV (reference sequence). The whole variable domain, remainder taken from reference TRBV11-1 and TRBJ2-1, is EAEVAQSPRYKITEKSQAVAFWCDPISGHATLYWYRQILGQGPELLVQFQDESVVDDSQLPKDRFSAERLKGVDSTLKIQPAELGDSAMYLCASTVSVDNEQFFGPGTRLTVL.